This entry describes one TCR beta chain. The source of the sample is a study of T cells in Graves' hyperthyroidism and ophthalmopathy. J was trimmed by 2 bases and V by 6 bases; bases with no gene match: 7. The CDR3 has 17 residues. Germline CDR1 and CDR2: MDHEN and SYDVKM. Template material for amplifying TCR beta CDR3 regions consisted of RNA transcripts. An initial round of RT-PCR targeting the TCR CDR3 relied on the HTBI primer set. TCRdb fed the multiplex PCR reads into MiXCR, producing one record per CDR3 protein. Of a few hundred thousand distinct CDR3 sequences detected, around 20% appear once; the ten largest clones hold over 55%.

Sequenced input: blood. V usage is TRBV28 and J usage is TRBJ2-1; 13 bases align to TRBD2. This TCR came from a man aged 25 to 40 with Graves' ophthalmopathy. In DNA form, the CDR3 reads TGTGCCAGCAGCAACCCGGGACTAGCGGGAACCTACAATGAGCAGTTCTTC. It yields the protein CASSNPGLAGTYNEQFF.